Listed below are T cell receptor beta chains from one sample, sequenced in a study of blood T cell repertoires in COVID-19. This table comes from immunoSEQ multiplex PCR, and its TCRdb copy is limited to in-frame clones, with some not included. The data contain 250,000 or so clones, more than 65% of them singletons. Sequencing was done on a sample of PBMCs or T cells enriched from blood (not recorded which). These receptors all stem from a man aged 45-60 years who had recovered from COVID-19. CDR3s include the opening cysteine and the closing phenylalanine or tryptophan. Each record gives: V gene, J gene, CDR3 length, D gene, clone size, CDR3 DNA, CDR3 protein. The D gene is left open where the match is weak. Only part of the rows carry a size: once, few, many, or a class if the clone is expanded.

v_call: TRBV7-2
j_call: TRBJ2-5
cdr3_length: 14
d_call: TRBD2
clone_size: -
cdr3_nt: TGTGCCAGCAGCATAAGCGGGAGGGAAGAGACCCAGTACTTC
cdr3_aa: CASSISGREETQYF

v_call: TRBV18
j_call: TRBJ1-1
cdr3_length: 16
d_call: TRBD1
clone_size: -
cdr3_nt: TGTGCCAGCTCACGCACAGGCCCACAGGGGTTCACTGAAGCTTTCTTT
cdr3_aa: CASSRTGPQGFTEAFF

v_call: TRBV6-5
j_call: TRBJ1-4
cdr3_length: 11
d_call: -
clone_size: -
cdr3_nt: TGTGCCAGCAGCTCACGGGAAAAACTGTTTTTT
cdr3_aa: CASSSREKLFF

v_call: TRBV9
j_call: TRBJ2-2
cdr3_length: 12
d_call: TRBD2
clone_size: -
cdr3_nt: TGTGCCAGCGGGAGGGGCACCGGGGAGCTGTTTTTT
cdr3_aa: CASGRGTGELFF

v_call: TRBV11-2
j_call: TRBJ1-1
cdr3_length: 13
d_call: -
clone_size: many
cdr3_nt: TGTGCCAGCAGCTTCGAAGGGGCAGGTGAAGCTTTCTTT
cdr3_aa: CASSFEGAGEAFF

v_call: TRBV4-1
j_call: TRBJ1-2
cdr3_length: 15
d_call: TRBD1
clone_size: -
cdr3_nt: TGCGCCAGCAGCCAAGAGGACAGGGGGCCCTATGGCTACACCTTC
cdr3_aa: CASSQEDRGPYGYTF

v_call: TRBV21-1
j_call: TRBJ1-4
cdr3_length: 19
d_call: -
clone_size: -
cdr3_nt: TGTGCCAGCAGCAAAGCGGGTGGGGACAGGGTACGTTCTAATGAAAAACTGTTTTTT
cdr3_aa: CASSKAGGDRVRSNEKLFF

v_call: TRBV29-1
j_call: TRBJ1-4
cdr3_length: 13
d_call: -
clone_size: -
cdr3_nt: TGCAGCGGGGCCAGTGCAACTAATGAAAAACTGTTTTTT
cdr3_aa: CSGASATNEKLFF

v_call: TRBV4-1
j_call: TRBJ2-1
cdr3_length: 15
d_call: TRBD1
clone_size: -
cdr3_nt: TGCGCCAGCAGCCAAGACAGGGGGTTCTACAATGAGCAGTTCTTC
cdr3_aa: CASSQDRGFYNEQFF

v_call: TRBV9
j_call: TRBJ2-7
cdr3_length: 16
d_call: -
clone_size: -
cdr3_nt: TGTGCCAGCAGCGTAGTCCCCATGGGGGGGGCGGTAGAGCAGTACTTC
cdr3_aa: CASSVVPMGGAVEQYF

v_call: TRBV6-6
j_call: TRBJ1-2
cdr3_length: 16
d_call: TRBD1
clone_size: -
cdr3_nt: TGTGCCAGCAGTCAGACAGGCCAGGGGGCAACCTATGGCTACACCTTC
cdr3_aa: CASSQTGQGATYGYTF

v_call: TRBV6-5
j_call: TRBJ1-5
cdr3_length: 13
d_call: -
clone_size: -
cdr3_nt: TGTGCCACCACGTCCTATAGAGATCAGCCCCAGCATTTT
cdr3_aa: CATTSYRDQPQHF

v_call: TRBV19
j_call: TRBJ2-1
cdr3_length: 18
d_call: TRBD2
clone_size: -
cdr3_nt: TGTGCCAGTAGTATATGGGTGGCGGGAGGGCCGGTTAGCAATGAGCAGTTCTTC
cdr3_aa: CASSIWVAGGPVSNEQFF

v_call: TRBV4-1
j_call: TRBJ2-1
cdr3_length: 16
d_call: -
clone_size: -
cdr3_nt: TGCGCCAGCAGCCAAGTCGGCAGGGGAGTATACAATGAGCAGTTCTTC
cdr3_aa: CASSQVGRGVYNEQFF

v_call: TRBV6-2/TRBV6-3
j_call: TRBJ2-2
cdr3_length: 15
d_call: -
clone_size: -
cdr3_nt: TGTGCCAGCAGTTACTCCCCTGGCACCACCGGGGAGCTGTTTTTT
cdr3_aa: CASSYSPGTTGELFF

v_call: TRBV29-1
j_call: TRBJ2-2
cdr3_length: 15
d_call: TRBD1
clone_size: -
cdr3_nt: TGCAGCGTTGGACGCACAGGGGGCGTCACCGGGGAGCTGTTTTTT
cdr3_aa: CSVGRTGGVTGELFF

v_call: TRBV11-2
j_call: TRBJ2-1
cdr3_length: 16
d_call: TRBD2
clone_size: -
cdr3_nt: TGTGCCAGCAGCCCGGGACTAGCGGGCCAATACAATGAGCAGTTCTTC
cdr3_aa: CASSPGLAGQYNEQFF

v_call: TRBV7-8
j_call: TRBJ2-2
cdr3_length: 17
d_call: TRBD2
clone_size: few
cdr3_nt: TGTGCCAGCAGCTTAGCTAGCGGGGGGCCCGCCGTCAGGGAGCTGTTTTTT
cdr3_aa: CASSLASGGPAVRELFF

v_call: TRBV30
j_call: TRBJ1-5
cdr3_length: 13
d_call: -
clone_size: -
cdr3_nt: TGTGCCTGGAGTAGGGGGACCAATCAGCCCCAGCATTTT
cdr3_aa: CAWSRGTNQPQHF

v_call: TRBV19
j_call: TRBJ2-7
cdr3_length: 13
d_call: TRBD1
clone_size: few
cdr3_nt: TGTGCCAGTAGTGCTCAACAGGGGTACGAGCAGTACTTC
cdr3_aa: CASSAQQGYEQYF

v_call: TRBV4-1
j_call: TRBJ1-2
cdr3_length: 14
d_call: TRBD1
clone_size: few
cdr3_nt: TGCGCCAGCAGCCAGGACAGGGGAAGGTATGGCTACACCTTC
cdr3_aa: CASSQDRGRYGYTF

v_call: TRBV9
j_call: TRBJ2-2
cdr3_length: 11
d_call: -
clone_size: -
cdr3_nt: TGTGCCAGCAGCGGCGGCGGGGAGCTGTTTTTT
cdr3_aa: CASSGGGELFF

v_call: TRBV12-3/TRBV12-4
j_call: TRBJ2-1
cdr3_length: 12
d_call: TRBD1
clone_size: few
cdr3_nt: TGTGCCAGCAGTTCGACAGGGTATGAGCAGTTCTTC
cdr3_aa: CASSSTGYEQFF

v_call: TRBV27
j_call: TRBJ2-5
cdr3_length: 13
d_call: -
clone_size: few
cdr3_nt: TGTGCCAGCTGTACAACTAGTACCGGGACCCAGTACTTC
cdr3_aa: CASCTTSTGTQYF

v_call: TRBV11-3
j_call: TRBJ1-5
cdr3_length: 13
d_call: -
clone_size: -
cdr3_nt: TGTGCCAGCAGCTCGGGAGGGGTTCAGCCCCAGCATTTT
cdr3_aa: CASSSGGVQPQHF

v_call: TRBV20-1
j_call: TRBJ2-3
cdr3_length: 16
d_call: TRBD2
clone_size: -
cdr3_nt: TGCAGTGCTAGTAACCTAGCGGGAGGAGGGACAGATACGCAGTATTTT
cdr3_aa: CSASNLAGGGTDTQYF

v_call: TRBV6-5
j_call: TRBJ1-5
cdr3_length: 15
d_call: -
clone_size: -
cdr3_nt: TGTGCCAGCAGGGCCGGGATAACACAAGGTCAGCCCCAGCATTTT
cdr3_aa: CASRAGITQGQPQHF

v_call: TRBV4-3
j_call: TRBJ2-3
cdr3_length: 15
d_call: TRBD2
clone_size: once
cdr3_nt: TGCGCCAGCAGCCAAGAACGGACTAGGGCAGATACGCAGTATTTT
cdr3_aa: CASSQERTRADTQYF

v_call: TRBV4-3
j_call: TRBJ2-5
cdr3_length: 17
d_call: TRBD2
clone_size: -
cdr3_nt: TGCGCCAGCAGCCAAGTCGGGGCGGGAGTAGGTTCAGAGACCCAGTACTTC
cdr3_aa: CASSQVGAGVGSETQYF

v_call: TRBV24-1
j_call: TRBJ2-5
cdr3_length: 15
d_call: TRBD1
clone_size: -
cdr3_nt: TGTGCCACCAGTGATGGGGGACAGCGGCAAGAGACCCAGTACTTC
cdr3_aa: CATSDGGQRQETQYF

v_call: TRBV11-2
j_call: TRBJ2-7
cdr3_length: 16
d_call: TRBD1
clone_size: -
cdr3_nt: TGTGCCAGCAGCTTACTAACCGGGACAGGGGTCCACGAGCAGTACTTC
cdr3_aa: CASSLLTGTGVHEQYF

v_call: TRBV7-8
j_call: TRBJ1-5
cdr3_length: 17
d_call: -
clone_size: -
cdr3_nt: TGTGCCAGCAGTCCGACAATCTCGGGGAGGGGCAATCAGCCCCAGCATTTT
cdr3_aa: CASSPTISGRGNQPQHF

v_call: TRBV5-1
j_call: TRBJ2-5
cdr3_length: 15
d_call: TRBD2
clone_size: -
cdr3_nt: TGCGCCAGCAGCTTGGGAGCGGGGGTGGGAGAGACCCAGTACTTC
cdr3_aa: CASSLGAGVGETQYF

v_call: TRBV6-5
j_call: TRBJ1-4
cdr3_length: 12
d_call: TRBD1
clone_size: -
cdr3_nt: TGTGCCAGCAGCCACAGGGGTGGTAAACTGTTTTTT
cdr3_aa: CASSHRGGKLFF

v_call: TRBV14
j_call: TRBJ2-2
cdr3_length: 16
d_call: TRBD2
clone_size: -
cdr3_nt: TGTGCCAGCAGCCCCTTACTGGGCGGGAGGACCGGGGAGCTGTTTTTT
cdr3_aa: CASSPLLGGRTGELFF

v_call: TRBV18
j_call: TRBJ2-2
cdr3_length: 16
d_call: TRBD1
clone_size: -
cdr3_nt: TGTGCCAGCTCACCACCGAGCAGGGGGCTGATCGGGGAGCTGTTTTTT
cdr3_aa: CASSPPSRGLIGELFF

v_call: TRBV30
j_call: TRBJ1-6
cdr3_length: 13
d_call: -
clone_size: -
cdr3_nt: TGTGCCTGGACGAGGCAGTATAATTCACCCCTCCACTTT
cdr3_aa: CAWTRQYNSPLHF

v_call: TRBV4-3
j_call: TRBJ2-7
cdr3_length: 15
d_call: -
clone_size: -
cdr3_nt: TGCGCCAGCAGCCAAGATCTAGCGAGCAGCTACGAGCAGTACTTC
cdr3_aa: CASSQDLASSYEQYF

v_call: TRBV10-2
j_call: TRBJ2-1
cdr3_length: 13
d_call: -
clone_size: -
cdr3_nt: TGCGCCAGCAGTGATTCAGTATACAATGAGCAGTTCTTC
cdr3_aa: CASSDSVYNEQFF

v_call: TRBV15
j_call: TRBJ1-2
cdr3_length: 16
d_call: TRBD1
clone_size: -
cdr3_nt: TGTGCCACCAGCAGAGATGGGACAGGGAATAACTATGGCTACACCTTC
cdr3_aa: CATSRDGTGNNYGYTF

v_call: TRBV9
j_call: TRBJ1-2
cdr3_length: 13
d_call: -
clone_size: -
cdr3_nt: TGTGCCAGCCACGCGGGGGGAGGCTATGGCTACACCTTC
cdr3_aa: CASHAGGGYGYTF

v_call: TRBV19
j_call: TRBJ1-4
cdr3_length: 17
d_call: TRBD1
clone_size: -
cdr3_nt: TGTGCCAGTTCCCGGAGATCCACCGGGACAGGGATGTGGCAACTGTTTTTT
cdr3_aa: CASSRRSTGTGMWQLFF

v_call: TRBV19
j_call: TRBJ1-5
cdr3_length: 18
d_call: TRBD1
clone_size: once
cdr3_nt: TGTGCCAGTAGTATTAGGGGACAGGGGAGGGTTAGCAATCAGCCCCAGCATTTT
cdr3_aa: CASSIRGQGRVSNQPQHF

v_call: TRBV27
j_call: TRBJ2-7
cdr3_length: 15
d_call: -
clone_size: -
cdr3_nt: TGTGCCAGCAGTTCACAACCGGGACAAACCTACGAGCAGTACTTC
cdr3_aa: CASSSQPGQTYEQYF

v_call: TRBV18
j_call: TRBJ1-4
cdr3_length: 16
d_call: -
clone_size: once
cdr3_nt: TGTGCCAGCTCACCACCGCGGGGGGCAACTAATGAAAAACTGTTTTTT
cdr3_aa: CASSPPRGATNEKLFF

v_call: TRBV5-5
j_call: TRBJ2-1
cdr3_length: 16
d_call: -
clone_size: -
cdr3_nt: TGTGCCAGCAGCAGATCAAGGATTACTAGCTACAATGAGCAGTTCTTC
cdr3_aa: CASSRSRITSYNEQFF

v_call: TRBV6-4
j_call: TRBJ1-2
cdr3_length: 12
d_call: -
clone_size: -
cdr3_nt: TGTGCCAGCAGTGACTGGGAGTATGGCTACACCTTC
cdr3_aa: CASSDWEYGYTF

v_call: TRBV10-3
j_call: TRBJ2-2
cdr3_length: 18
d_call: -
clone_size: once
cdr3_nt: TGTGCCATCAGTGAGAGAGGGGGGGCCCTTCTAAACACCGGGGAGCTGTTTTTT
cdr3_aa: CAISERGGALLNTGELFF

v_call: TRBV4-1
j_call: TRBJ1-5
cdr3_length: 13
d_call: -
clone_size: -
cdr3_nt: TGCGCCAGCAGCCAAGATCGGACAAATCCGGAGCATTTT
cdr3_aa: CASSQDRTNPEHF

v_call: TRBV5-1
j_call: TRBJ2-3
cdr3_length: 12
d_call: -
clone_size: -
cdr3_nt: TGCGCCAGCAGCTTGGTCCAAGATACGCAGTATTTT
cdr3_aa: CASSLVQDTQYF

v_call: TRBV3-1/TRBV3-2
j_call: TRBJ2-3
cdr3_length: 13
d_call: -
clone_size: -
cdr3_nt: TGTGCCAGCAGCCAAGACCCCGTCCTTACGCAGTATTTT
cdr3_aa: CASSQDPVLTQYF

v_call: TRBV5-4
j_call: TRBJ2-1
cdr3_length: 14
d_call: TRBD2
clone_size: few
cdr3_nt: TGTGCCAGCAGGGGCGGGGAGGGCCTCAATGAGCAGTTCTTC
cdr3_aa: CASRGGEGLNEQFF

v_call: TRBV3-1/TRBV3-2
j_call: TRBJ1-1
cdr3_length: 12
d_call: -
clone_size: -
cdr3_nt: TGTGCCAGCAGCCAAGAGCGGGCTGAAGCTTTCTTT
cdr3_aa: CASSQERAEAFF

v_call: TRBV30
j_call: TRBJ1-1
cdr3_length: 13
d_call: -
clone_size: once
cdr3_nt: TGTGCCTGGAGTCAGCTAACGGGCACTGAAGCTTTCTTT
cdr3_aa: CAWSQLTGTEAFF

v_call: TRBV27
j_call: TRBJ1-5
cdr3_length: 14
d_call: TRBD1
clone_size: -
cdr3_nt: TGTGCCAGCAGTTTCGGGACAGGGGGAGAGCCCCAGCATTTT
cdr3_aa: CASSFGTGGEPQHF